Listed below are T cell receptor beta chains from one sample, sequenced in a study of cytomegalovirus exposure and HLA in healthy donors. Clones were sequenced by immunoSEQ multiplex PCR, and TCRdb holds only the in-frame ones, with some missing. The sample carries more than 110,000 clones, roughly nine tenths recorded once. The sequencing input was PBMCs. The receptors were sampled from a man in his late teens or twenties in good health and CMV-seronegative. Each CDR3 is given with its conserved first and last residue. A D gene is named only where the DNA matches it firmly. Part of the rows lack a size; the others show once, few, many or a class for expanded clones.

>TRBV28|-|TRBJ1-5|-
CASSLLTDAWHQPQHF
TGTGCCAGCAGTTTACTGACAGATGCTTGGCATCAGCCCCAGCATTTT
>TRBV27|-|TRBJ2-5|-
CASSLGDFEDQYF
TGTGCCAGCAGTTTAGGGGACTTTGAGGACCAGTACTTC
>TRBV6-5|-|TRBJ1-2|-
CASSQRGLWYGYTF
TGTGCCAGCAGTCAACGGGGACTCTGGTATGGCTACACCTTC
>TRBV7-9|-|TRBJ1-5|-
CASSPEIQDISNQPQHF
TGTGCCAGCAGCCCGGAAATACAGGACATTAGCAATCAGCCCCAGCATTTT
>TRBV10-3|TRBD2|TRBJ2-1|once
CAISRTSGGGYNEQFF
TGTGCCATCAGTCGGACTAGCGGGGGAGGCTACAATGAGCAGTTCTTC
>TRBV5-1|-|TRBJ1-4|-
CASSLTATTNEKLFF
TGCGCCAGCAGCTTGACAGCTACAACTAATGAAAAACTGTTTTTT
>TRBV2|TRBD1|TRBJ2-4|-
CASSDGTVKNIQYF
TGTGCCAGCAGCGACGGGACAGTGAAAAACATTCAGTACTTC
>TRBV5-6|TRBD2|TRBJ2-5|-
CASSLAFGLAGGETQYF
TGTGCCAGCAGCTTGGCCTTCGGACTAGCGGGAGGAGAGACCCAGTACTTC
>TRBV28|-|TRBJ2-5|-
CASSFTPGHSYF
TGTGCCAGCAGTTTTACCCCGGGACATTCCTACTTC
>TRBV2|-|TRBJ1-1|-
CASSEHGNTEAFF
TGTGCCAGCAGTGAACACGGGAACACTGAAGCTTTCTTT
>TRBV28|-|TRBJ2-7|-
CASSQKTSIHEQYF
TGTGCCAGCAGCCAAAAGACTAGTATCCACGAGCAGTACTTC
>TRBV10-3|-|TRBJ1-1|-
CAISEPHGGPNTEAFF
TGTGCCATCAGTGAGCCCCATGGGGGCCCCAACACTGAAGCTTTCTTT
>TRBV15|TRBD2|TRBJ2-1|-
CATSRVTLAGVSNEQFF
TGTGCCACCAGCAGAGTAACCCTAGCGGGGGTTTCCAATGAGCAGTTCTTC
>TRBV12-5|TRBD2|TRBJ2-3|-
CASGLVLRGLAVNTDTQYF
TGTGCTAGTGGTTTGGTACTGAGGGGACTAGCCGTTAACACAGATACGCAGTATTTT
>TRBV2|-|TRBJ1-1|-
CASRQGLNTEAFF
TGTGCCAGCAGACAGGGCTTGAACACTGAAGCTTTCTTT
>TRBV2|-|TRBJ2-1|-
CASISVYNEQFF
TGTGCCAGCATTTCGGTATACAATGAGCAGTTCTTC
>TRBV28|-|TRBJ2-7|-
CASSYAGLANSYEQYF
TGTGCCAGCAGTTACGCGGGGCTCGCCAATTCCTACGAGCAGTACTTC
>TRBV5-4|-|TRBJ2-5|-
CASSLGGGRTEQETQYF
TGTGCCAGCAGCTTAGGTGGCGGCCGCACCGAGCAAGAGACCCAGTACTTC
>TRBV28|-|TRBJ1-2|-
CASLSQTNYGYTF
TGTGCCAGTCTTTCACAGACTAACTATGGCTACACCTTC
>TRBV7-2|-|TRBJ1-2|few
CASTSGGRDGYTF
TGTGCCAGCACCAGCGGAGGGCGCGATGGCTACACCTTC
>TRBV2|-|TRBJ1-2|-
CASRTYWTDSMGYTF
TGTGCCAGCAGAACATACTGGACGGACAGTATGGGCTACACCTTC
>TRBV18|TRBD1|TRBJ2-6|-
CASSPRGRGQSGANVLTF
TGTGCCAGCTCACCAAGGGGCAGGGGGCAGTCTGGGGCCAACGTCCTGACTTTC
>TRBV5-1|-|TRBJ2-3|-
CASSLETHLVADTQYF
TGCGCCAGCAGCTTGGAAACTCACCTCGTGGCAGATACGCAGTATTTT
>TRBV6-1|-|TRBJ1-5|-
CASTPGGNQPQHF
TGTGCCAGCACGCCCGGGGGCAATCAGCCCCAGCATTTT
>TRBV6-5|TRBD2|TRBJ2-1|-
CASSYLSGRTFNEQFF
TGTGCCAGCAGTTACCTTAGCGGGAGAACGTTCAATGAGCAGTTCTTC
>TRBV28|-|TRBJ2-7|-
CASSLVLDYEQYF
TGTGCCAGCAGCCTAGTTCTCGACTACGAGCAGTACTTC
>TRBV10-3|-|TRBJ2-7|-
CAISAAQRRSYEQYF
TGTGCCATCAGTGCCGCGCAGCGCCGCTCCTACGAGCAGTACTTC
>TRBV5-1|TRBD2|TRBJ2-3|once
CASSLELAGTDTQYF
TGCGCCAGCAGCTTGGAACTAGCGGGCACAGATACGCAGTATTTT
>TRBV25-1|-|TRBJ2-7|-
CASSVESTGQAYEQYF
TGTGCCAGCAGTGTTGAATCGACAGGACAAGCCTACGAGCAGTACTTC
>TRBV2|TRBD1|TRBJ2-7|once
CASSEQGQPYEQYF
TGTGCCAGCAGTGAACAGGGACAGCCCTACGAGCAGTACTTC
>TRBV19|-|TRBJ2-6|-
CASSITGANVLTF
TGTGCCAGTAGTATAACAGGGGCCAACGTCCTGACTTTC
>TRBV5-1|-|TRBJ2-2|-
CASSLVTGQTGELFF
TGCGCCAGCAGCTTGGTTACAGGGCAGACCGGGGAGCTGTTTTTT
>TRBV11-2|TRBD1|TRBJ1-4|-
CASSPDRGREKLFF
TGTGCCAGCAGCCCTGACAGGGGCCGCGAAAAACTGTTTTTT
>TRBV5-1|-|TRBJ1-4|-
CASRPGHGATNEKLFF
TGCGCCAGCAGGCCCGGACACGGCGCAACTAATGAAAAACTGTTTTTT
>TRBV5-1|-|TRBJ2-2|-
CASSSLTTGPGELFF
TGCGCCAGCAGCTCCCTAACAACAGGGCCCGGGGAGCTGTTTTTT
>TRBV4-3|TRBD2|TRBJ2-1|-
CASSQGGTSGYNEQFF
TGCGCCAGCAGCCAAGGGGGGACTAGCGGTTACAATGAGCAGTTCTTC
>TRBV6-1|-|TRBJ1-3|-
CASSERYVRGSAGNTIYF
TGTGCCAGCAGTGAACGATACGTGCGGGGGTCCGCTGGAAACACTATATATTTT
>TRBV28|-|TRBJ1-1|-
CASSLPQGRTEAFF
TGTGCCAGCAGTTTACCGCAGGGGAGAACTGAAGCTTTCTTT
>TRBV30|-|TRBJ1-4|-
CAWSVPGATNEKLFF
TGTGCCTGGAGTGTACCGGGAGCAACTAATGAAAAACTGTTTTTT
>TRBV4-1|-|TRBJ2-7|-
CASSQEGLIVYEQYF
TGCGCCAGCAGCCAAGAGGGACTGATTGTCTACGAGCAGTACTTC
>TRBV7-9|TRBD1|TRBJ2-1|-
CASSPQGELFSNEQFF
TGTGCCAGCAGCCCACAGGGGGAGCTTTTTAGCAATGAGCAGTTCTTC
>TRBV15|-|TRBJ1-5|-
CATSPIGQSRYQPQHF
TGTGCCACCAGCCCTATTGGACAGTCGCGGTATCAGCCCCAGCATTTT
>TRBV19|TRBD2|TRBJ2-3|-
CASRGTSGGIADTQYF
TGTGCCAGTAGGGGAACTAGCGGGGGGATTGCAGATACGCAGTATTTT
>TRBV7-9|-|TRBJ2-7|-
CASSSTGGGHYYEQYF
TGTGCCAGCAGCTCCACGGGTGGGGGCCACTACTACGAGCAGTACTTC
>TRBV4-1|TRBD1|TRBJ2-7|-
CASSQDWKGAHSYEQYF
TGCGCCAGCAGCCAAGATTGGAAGGGGGCCCACTCCTACGAGCAGTACTTC